This TCR beta chain was documented in a study of blood T cell repertoires in COVID-19. Study in general: The origin of the acute and convalescent COVID-19 samples was the United States, Italy and Spain.

Trimming left V 5 bases short and J 0 bases short, with 11 bases between. This CDR3 has 14 residues. Per germline, CDR1 SGHAT and CDR2 FQDESV (reference sequence). Original handling: Using reference gene primer amplification, nucleated cell counts were estimated. The repertoire was sequenced with immunoSEQ multiplex PCR; TCRdb's copy has only in-frame clones and lacks some. The V and J calls and clone size were taken over from that table, and D and trimming were inferred from the DNA. The sample lists approximately 300,000 clones; roughly 84% were seen once. This clone has more than one count but fewer than ten. Different DNA sequences within this sample yield the same CDR3.

The chain links TRBV11-1 to TRBJ2-7, with D maybe TRBD2 (5 bases). The receptor comes from a person between 65 and 80 years old with COVID-19, enrolled during active disease. Sequenced input: peripheral blood. CDR3 sequence reads: CASSRFGNSYEQYF. CDR3 coding DNA: TGTGCCAGCAGCAGATTCGGGAACTCCTACGAGCAGTACTTC.